This T cell receptor beta chain was identified during a study of chemoradiotherapy in HPV16-positive cancers. Study-level findings and limits: For HPV16-positive patients, expanding HPV-responsive T cells associated with longer recurrence-free survival.

CDR1 is SGHTA, CDR2 FQGTGA, per germline. This CDR3 has 14 amino acids. Trimming cost V 2 bases and J 8 bases, with 10 bases left between them. Comment on this clone: Its target is not known.

Assay used: immunoSEQ multiplex PCR; TCRdb lists only in-frame clones, some missing. Altogether approximately 2,300 clones are present, roughly 79% being singletons, with the ten largest covering around a sixth. The clonotype originates from a human donor with HPV-associated anogenital cancer. The V gene is TRBV7-3, the J gene TRBJ1-6; TRBD1 is a possible D gene (5 bases). The sequenced sample was tumor tissue, obtained from a patient who underwent chemoradiotherapy. The CDR3 nucleotides read TGTGCCAGCAGCTTAGTGGGGGGGTATTCACCCCTCCACTTT. Translating it yields CASSLVGGYSPLHF.